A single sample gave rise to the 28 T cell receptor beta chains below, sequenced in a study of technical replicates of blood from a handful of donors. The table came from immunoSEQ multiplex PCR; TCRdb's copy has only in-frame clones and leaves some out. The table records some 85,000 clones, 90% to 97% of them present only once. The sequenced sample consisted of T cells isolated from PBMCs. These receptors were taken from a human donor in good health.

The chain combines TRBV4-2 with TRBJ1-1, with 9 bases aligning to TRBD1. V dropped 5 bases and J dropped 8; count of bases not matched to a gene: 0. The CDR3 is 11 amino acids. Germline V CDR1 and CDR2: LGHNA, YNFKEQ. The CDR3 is CASSDRGEAFF. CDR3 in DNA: TGTGCCAGCAGCGACAGGGGGGAAGCTTTCTTT.

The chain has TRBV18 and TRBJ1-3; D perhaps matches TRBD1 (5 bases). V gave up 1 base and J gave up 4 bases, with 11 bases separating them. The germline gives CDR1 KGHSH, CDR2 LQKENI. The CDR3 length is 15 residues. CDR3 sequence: CASSPLDTQGNTIYF. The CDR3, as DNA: TGTGCCAGCTCACCACTGGACACACAAGGAAACACCATATATTTT. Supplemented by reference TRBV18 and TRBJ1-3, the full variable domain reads NAGVMQNPRHLVRRRGQEARLRCSPMKGHSHVYWYRQLPEEGLKFMVYLQKENIIDESGMPKERFSAEFPKEGPSILRIQQVVRGDSAAYFCASSPLDTQGNTIYFGEGSWLTVV.

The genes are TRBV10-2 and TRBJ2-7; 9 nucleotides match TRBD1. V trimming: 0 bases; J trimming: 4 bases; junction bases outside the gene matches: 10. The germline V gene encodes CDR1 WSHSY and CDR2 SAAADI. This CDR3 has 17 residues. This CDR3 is CASSESIPGTGQYEQYF. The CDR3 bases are TGCGCCAGCAGTGAGTCGATTCCCGGGACAGGGCAATACGAGCAGTACTTC.

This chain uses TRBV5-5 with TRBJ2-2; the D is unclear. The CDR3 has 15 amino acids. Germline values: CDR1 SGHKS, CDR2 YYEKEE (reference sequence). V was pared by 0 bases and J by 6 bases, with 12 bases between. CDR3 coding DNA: TGTGCCAGCAGCTTGGCCTTATATAGATCCGGGGAGCTGTTTTTT. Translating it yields CASSLALYRSGELFF.

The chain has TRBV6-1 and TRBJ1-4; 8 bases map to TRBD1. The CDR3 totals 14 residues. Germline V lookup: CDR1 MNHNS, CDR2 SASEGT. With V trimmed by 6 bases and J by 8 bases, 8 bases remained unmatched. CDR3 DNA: TGTGCCAGCAGACTAGACAGGGGTACAGAAAAACTGTTTTTT. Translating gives CASRLDRGTEKLFF.

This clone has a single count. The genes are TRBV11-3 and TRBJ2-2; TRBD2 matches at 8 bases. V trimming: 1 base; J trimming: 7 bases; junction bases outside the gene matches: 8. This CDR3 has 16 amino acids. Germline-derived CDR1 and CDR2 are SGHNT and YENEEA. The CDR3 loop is CASSLVRPGGNGELFF. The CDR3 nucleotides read TGTGCCAGCAGCTTAGTTCGTCCGGGAGGGAACGGGGAGCTGTTTTTT. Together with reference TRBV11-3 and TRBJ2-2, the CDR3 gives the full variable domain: EAGVVQSPRYKIIEKKQPVAFWCNPISGHNTLYWYLQNLGQGPELLIRYENEEAVDDSQLPKDRFSAERLKGVDSTLKIQPAELGDSAVYLCASSLVRPGGNGELFFGEGSRLTVL.

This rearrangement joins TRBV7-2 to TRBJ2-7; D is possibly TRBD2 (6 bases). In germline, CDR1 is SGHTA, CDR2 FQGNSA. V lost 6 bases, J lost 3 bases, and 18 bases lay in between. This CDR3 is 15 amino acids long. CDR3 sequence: CASRRAQGGSYEQYF. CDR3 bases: TGTGCCAGCAGACGGGCCCAGGGAGGCAGCTACGAGCAGTACTTC.

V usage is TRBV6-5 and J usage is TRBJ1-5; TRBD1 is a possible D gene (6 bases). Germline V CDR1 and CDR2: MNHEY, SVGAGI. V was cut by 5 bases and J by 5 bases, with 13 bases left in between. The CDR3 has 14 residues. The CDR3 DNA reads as TGTGCCAGCAGTACAGGGCCAGGGGATCAGCCCCAGCATTTT. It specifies CASSTGPGDQPQHF.

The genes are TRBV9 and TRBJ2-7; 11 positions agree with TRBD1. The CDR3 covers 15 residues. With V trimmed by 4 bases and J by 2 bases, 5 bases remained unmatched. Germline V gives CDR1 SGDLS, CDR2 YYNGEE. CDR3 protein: CASSPQGQGAYEQYF. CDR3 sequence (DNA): TGTGCCAGCAGCCCCCAGGGACAGGGGGCCTACGAGCAGTACTTC.

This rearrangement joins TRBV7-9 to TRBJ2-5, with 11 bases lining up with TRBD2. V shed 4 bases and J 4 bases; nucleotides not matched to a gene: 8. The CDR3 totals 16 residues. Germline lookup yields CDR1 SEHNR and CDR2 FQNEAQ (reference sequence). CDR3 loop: CASSSRTSGFGETQYF. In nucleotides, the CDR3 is TGTGCCAGCAGCTCAAGGACTAGCGGGTTTGGAGAGACCCAGTACTTC.

CDR3 sequence: CASRPGVGGTEAFF. In nucleotides, the CDR3 is TGTGCCAGCAGGCCCGGGGTGGGGGGCACTGAAGCTTTCTTT. The gene calls are TRBV2 and TRBJ1-1, with D possibly matching TRBD1 (5 bases). The V end lost 6 bases, the J end lost 4 bases, and 15 bases lay between the germline ends. Germline V CDR1 and CDR2: SNHLY, FYNNEI. The CDR3 has 14 amino acids.

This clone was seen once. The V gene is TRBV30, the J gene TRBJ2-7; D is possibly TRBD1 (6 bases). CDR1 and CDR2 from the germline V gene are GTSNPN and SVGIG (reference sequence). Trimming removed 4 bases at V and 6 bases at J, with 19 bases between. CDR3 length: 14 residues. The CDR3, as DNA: TGTGCCTGGAACTTGGACAGATGGGGATCCGAGCAGTACTTC. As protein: CAWNLDRWGSEQYF.

The CDR3 here is CGAPGQGWEGGYTF. The CDR3 DNA sequence: TGCGGCGCTCCGGGACAGGGGTGGGAAGGTGGCTACACCTTC. The chain has TRBV29-1 and TRBJ1-2, with 10 positions matching TRBD1. There are 14 residues in the CDR3. Germline CDR1 is SQVTM and CDR2 is ANQGSEA.

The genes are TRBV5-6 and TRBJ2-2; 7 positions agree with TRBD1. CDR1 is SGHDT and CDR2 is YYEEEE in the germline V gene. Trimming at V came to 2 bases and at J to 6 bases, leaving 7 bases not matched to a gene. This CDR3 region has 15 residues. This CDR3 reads CASSFRRTGPGELFF. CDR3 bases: TGTGCCAGCAGCTTCAGACGGACAGGCCCCGGGGAGCTGTTTTTT.

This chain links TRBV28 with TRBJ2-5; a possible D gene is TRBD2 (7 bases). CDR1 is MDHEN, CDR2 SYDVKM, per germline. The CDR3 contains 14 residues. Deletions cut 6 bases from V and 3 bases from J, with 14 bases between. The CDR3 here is CASRRGGPKETQYF. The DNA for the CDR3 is TGTGCCAGCAGAAGGGGGGGGCCGAAAGAGACCCAGTACTTC. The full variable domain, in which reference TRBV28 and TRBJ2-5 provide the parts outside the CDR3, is DVKVTQSSRYLVKRTGEKVFLECVQDMDHENMFWYRQDPGLGLRLIYFSYDVKMKEKGDIPEGYSVSREKKERFSLILESASTNQTSMYLCASRRGGPKETQYFGPGTRLLVL.

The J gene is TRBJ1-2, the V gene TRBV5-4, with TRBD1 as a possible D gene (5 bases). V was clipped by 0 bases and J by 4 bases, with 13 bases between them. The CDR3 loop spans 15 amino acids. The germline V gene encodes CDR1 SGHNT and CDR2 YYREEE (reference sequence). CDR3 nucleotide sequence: TGTGCCAGCAGCTTGGAAGGGACTGGGAGCTATGGCTACACCTTC. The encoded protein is CASSLEGTGSYGYTF.

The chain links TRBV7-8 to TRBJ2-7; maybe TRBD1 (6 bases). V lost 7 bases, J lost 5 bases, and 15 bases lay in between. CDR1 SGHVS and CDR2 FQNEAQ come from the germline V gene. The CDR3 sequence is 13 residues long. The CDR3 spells CASTDRSTHEQYF. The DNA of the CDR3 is TGTGCCAGCACCGACAGGTCTACACACGAGCAGTACTTC.

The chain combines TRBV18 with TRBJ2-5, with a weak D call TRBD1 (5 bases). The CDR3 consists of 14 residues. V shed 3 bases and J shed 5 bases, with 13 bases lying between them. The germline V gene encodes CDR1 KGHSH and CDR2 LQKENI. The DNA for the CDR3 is TGTGCCAGCTCACCGGGCAGGGTCGGGGAGACCCAGTACTTC. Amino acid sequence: CASSPGRVGETQYF.

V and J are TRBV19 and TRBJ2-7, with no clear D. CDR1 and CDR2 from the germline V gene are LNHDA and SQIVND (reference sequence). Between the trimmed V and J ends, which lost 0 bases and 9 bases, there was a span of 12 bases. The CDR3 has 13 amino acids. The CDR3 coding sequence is TGTGCCAGTAGTATAGATTTAGAGAACGGGCAGTACTTC. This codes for CASSIDLENGQYF.

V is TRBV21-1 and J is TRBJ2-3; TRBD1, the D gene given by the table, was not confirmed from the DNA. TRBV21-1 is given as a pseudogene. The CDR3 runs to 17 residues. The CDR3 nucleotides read TGTGCCAGCAGCATTACTACCGGGACAGGGGACACAGATACGCAGTATTTT. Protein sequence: CASSITTGTGDTDTQYF.

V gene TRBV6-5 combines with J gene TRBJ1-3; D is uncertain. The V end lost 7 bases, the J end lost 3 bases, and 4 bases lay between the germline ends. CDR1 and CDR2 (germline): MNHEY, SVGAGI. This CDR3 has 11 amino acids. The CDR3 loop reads CASTGGNTIYF. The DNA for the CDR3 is TGTGCCAGCACCGGTGGAAACACCATATATTTT.

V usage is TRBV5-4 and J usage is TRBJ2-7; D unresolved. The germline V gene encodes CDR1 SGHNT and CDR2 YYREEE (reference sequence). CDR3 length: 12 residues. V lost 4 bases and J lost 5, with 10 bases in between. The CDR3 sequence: CASSRTSHEQYF. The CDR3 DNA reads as TGTGCCAGCAGCCGTACCAGTCACGAGCAGTACTTC.

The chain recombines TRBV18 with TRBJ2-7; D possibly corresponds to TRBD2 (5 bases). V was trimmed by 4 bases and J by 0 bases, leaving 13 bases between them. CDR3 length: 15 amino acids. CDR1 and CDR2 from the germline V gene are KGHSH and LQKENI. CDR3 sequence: CASSLDSGSSYEQYF. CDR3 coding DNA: TGTGCCAGCTCACTCGATTCGGGGAGCTCCTACGAGCAGTACTTC.

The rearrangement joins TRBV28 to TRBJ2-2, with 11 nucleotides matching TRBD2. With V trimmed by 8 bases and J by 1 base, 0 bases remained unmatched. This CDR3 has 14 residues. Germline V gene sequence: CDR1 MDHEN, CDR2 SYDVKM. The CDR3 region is CASGTSGNTGELFF. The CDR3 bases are TGTGCCAGCGGGACTAGCGGGAACACCGGGGAGCTGTTTTTT.

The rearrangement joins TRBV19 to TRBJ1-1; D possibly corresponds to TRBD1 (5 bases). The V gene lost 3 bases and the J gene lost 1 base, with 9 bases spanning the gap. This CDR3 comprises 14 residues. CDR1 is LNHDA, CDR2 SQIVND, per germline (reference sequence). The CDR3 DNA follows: TGTGCCAGTAGTATGGGGGAGGGGAACACTGAAGCTTTCTTT. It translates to CASSMGEGNTEAFF.

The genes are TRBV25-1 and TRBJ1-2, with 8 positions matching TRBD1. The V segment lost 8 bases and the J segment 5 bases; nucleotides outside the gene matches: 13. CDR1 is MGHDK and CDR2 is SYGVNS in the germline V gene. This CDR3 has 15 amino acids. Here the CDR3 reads CASRSERTGWYGYTF. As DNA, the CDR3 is TGTGCCAGCCGCTCAGAAAGGACAGGGTGGTATGGCTACACCTTC.

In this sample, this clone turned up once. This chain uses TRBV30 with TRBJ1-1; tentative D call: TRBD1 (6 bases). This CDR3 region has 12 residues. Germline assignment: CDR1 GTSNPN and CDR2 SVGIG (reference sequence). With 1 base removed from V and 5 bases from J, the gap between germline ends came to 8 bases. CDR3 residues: CAWSGTATEAFF. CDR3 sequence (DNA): TGTGCCTGGAGTGGGACAGCGACTGAAGCTTTCTTT.

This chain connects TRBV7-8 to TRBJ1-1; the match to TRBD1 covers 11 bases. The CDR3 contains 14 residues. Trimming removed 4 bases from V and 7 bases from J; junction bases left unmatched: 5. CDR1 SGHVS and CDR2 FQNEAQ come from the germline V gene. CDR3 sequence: CASSWDRGMDEAFF. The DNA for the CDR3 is TGTGCCAGCAGCTGGGACAGGGGGATGGATGAAGCTTTCTTT. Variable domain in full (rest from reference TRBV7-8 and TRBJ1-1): GAGVSQSPRYKVAKRGQDVALRCDPISGHVSLFWYQQALGQGPEFLTYFQNEAQLDKSGLPSDRFFAERPEGSVSTLKIQRTQQEDSAVYLCASSWDRGMDEAFFGQGTRLTVV.